Listed below are T cell receptor beta chains from one sample, sequenced in a study of blood T cell repertoires in COVID-19. Profiling relied on immunoSEQ multiplex PCR, and the TCRdb table lists in-frame clones only, not all of them. The table shows 20,000 to 25,000 clones, with less than 95% occurring only once. The sample consisted of peripheral blood. The receptor set was obtained from a human donor in a cohort sampled during active COVID-19. CDR3s include the opening cysteine and the closing phenylalanine or tryptophan. D genes are given only for firm matches. Where a row states a size, it is once, few, many or the class of an expanded clone; other rows omit it.

size: NA
V: TRBV30
D: TRBD2
J: TRBJ2-1
DNA: TGTGCCTGGAGCGGACTAGCGGGAGTATCCGGTGAGCAGTTCTTC
CDR3: CAWSGLAGVSGEQFF

size: once
V: TRBV5-1
D: TRBD1
J: TRBJ1-2
DNA: TGCGCCAGCAGCACACAGGGGGCGTTTGGCTACACCTTC
CDR3: CASSTQGAFGYTF

size: NA
V: TRBV7-7
D: NA
J: TRBJ2-1
DNA: TGTGCTAGCAGCCCCATAGCGGACTCCTACAATGAGCAGTTCTTC
CDR3: CASSPIADSYNEQFF

size: NA
V: TRBV7-2
D: TRBD1
J: TRBJ2-1
DNA: TGTGCCAGCAGGGTACAGGGGACCAATGAGCAGTTCTTC
CDR3: CASRVQGTNEQFF

size: NA
V: TRBV18
D: TRBD1
J: TRBJ2-3
DNA: TGTGCCAGCTCACCAGCGACAGGGACCACAGATACGCAGTATTTT
CDR3: CASSPATGTTDTQYF

size: NA
V: TRBV27
D: TRBD2
J: TRBJ2-3
DNA: TGTGCCAGCAGCGGGACTAGCGCGCGCACAGATACGCAGTATTTT
CDR3: CASSGTSARTDTQYF

size: NA
V: TRBV25-1
D: NA
J: TRBJ1-5
DNA: TGTGCCAGCAGGGAAACAGGGAGCAATCAGCCCCAGCATTTT
CDR3: CASRETGSNQPQHF

size: NA
V: TRBV7-2
D: NA
J: TRBJ1-1
DNA: TGTGCCAGCAGCCTAAGAGGATTGACTACTGAAGCTTTCTTT
CDR3: CASSLRGLTTEAFF

size: NA
V: TRBV9
D: TRBD2
J: TRBJ2-3
DNA: TGTGCCAGCAGCCCCCCGGGACTAGCGCACAGAGGGACGCAGTATTTT
CDR3: CASSPPGLAHRGTQYF

size: NA
V: TRBV5-6
D: TRBD2
J: TRBJ2-1
DNA: TGTGCCAGCAGCTGGTGGGCTAGCGGGGGGGCAGGCTATGAGCAGTTCTTC
CDR3: CASSWWASGGAGYEQFF

size: NA
V: TRBV4-2
D: TRBD2
J: TRBJ2-3
DNA: TGTGCCAGCAGCCAATCGACTAGCGGGAGAGAAACAGATACGCAGTATTTT
CDR3: CASSQSTSGRETDTQYF

size: NA
V: TRBV18
D: TRBD1
J: TRBJ2-5
DNA: TGTGCCAGCTCACCACCGGGGACAGGGTCTGGACAGACCCAGTACTTC
CDR3: CASSPPGTGSGQTQYF

size: once
V: TRBV18
D: TRBD2
J: TRBJ2-5
DNA: TGTGCCAGCTCACCAAGGAGCGGGGGGGAAGAGACCCAGTACTTC
CDR3: CASSPRSGGEETQYF

size: NA
V: TRBV30
D: TRBD1
J: TRBJ2-5
DNA: TGTGCCTGGAACCTACAGGGGGCCGGGGAGACCCAGTACTTC
CDR3: CAWNLQGAGETQYF

size: NA
V: TRBV9
D: TRBD2
J: TRBJ2-5
DNA: TGTGCCAGCAGCGTAGAGGGACTAGCAGGCGAGACCCAGTACTTC
CDR3: CASSVEGLAGETQYF

size: once
V: TRBV5-1
D: TRBD2
J: TRBJ2-5
DNA: TGCGCCAGCAGCTTGAGGCTAGCGGGGGACCCCCAAGAGACCCAGTACTTC
CDR3: CASSLRLAGDPQETQYF

size: NA
V: TRBV5-4
D: TRBD2
J: TRBJ2-3
DNA: TGTGCCAGCACTCCTCTTGCGGGGGGTGGGGCAGATACGCAGTATTTT
CDR3: CASTPLAGGGADTQYF

size: once
V: TRBV29-1
D: TRBD2
J: TRBJ2-7
DNA: TGCAGCGTTGAACGACTAGCGGGGGGTACCTACGAGCAGTACTTC
CDR3: CSVERLAGGTYEQYF

size: NA
V: TRBV4-1
D: TRBD2
J: TRBJ2-1
DNA: TGCGCCAGCAGCCAAGATAAATATCGCGGGGGAAATTACAATGAGCAGTTCTTC
CDR3: CASSQDKYRGGNYNEQFF

size: NA
V: TRBV7-3
D: NA
J: TRBJ2-5
DNA: TGTGCCAGCAGCCCCCTGGGGGGGCATGGGGAGACCCAGTACTTC
CDR3: CASSPLGGHGETQYF

size: NA
V: TRBV24-1
D: TRBD1
J: TRBJ2-5
DNA: TGTGCCACCAGTGACCCGACAGGGGAGACCCAGTACTTC
CDR3: CATSDPTGETQYF

size: NA
V: TRBV3-1/TRBV3-2
D: NA
J: TRBJ2-1
DNA: TGTGCCAGCAGCCCAGGGGTTGAGCAGTTCTTC
CDR3: CASSPGVEQFF

size: NA
V: TRBV25-1
D: NA
J: TRBJ2-1
DNA: TGTGCCAGCAGTGACCCCCAGGGCAACTCCTACAATGAGCAGTTCTTC
CDR3: CASSDPQGNSYNEQFF

size: NA
V: TRBV30
D: TRBD2
J: TRBJ2-1
DNA: TGTGCCTTCCCTAGCGGGGCCTACAATGAGCAGTTCTTC
CDR3: CAFPSGAYNEQFF

size: NA
V: TRBV9
D: NA
J: TRBJ2-5
DNA: TGTGCCAGCAGCGCCGGACAGCGGGGACAAGAGACCCAGTACTTC
CDR3: CASSAGQRGQETQYF

size: NA
V: TRBV7-2
D: NA
J: TRBJ2-1
DNA: TGTGCCAGCAACCGAAAAGTTACGCGTGGTTATAACAATGAGCAGTTCTTC
CDR3: CASNRKVTRGYNNEQFF

size: NA
V: TRBV6-7
D: NA
J: TRBJ1-3
DNA: TGTGCCAGCAGGGCGACGGGGTCTGGAAACACCATATATTTT
CDR3: CASRATGSGNTIYF

size: NA
V: TRBV28
D: TRBD2
J: TRBJ2-4
DNA: TGTGCCAGCAGTTTCCTCCAGGCTAGCGGGGGGGCAGGAAACATTCAGTACTTC
CDR3: CASSFLQASGGAGNIQYF

size: NA
V: TRBV27
D: NA
J: TRBJ1-6
DNA: TGTGCCAGCAGACCTAGCGGGGGGACGATCCACTTT
CDR3: CASRPSGGTIHF

size: NA
V: TRBV29-1
D: NA
J: TRBJ1-2
DNA: TGCAGCGCCGACTACTATGGCTACACCTTC
CDR3: CSADYYGYTF

size: NA
V: TRBV5-1
D: NA
J: TRBJ2-3
DNA: TGCGCCAGCAGCTTGGCCCCCGGCGGGCGCACAGATACGCAGTATTTT
CDR3: CASSLAPGGRTDTQYF

size: few
V: TRBV5-3
D: TRBD1
J: TRBJ1-4
DNA: TGTGCCAGAAGCCCGCCCCGGGACAGGCTTGAAAAACTGTTTTTT
CDR3: CARSPPRDRLEKLFF

size: NA
V: TRBV29-1
D: TRBD1
J: TRBJ1-6
DNA: TGCAGCGTTATGACAGGGACTGATTATAATTCACCCCTCCACTTT
CDR3: CSVMTGTDYNSPLHF

size: NA
V: TRBV5-1
D: TRBD1
J: TRBJ2-5
DNA: TGCGCCAGCAGCCAGACGATGACAGGGCAAGAGACCCAGTACTTC
CDR3: CASSQTMTGQETQYF

size: NA
V: TRBV3-1/TRBV3-2
D: NA
J: TRBJ1-1
DNA: TGTGCCAGCAGGGGGGGGACTGAAGCTTTCTTT
CDR3: CASRGGTEAFF

size: NA
V: TRBV28
D: NA
J: TRBJ2-6
DNA: TGTGCCAGCAGTTTACAGGGACTGAGCTCTGGGGCCAACGTCCTGACTTTC
CDR3: CASSLQGLSSGANVLTF

size: NA
V: TRBV6-1
D: NA
J: TRBJ1-2
DNA: TGTGCCAGCAGTGAAACGGCGGGGCACAACTATGGCTACACCTTC
CDR3: CASSETAGHNYGYTF

size: NA
V: TRBV7-2
D: NA
J: TRBJ2-2
DNA: TGTGCCAGCAGCTTGGCCCGGACTCGAAGCACCGGGGAGCTGTTTTTT
CDR3: CASSLARTRSTGELFF

size: NA
V: TRBV3-1/TRBV3-2
D: TRBD1
J: TRBJ2-4
DNA: TGTGCCAGCAGCCGGGCCCAAAGGACAGGGTCATCATCAAACATTCAGTACTTC
CDR3: CASSRAQRTGSSSNIQYF

size: NA
V: TRBV9
D: TRBD1
J: TRBJ1-5
DNA: TGTGCCAGCTCCCCGGGACAGATTAGCAATCAGCCCCAGCATTTT
CDR3: CASSPGQISNQPQHF

size: few
V: TRBV5-1
D: NA
J: TRBJ2-7
DNA: TGCGCCAGCAGCTTGGCGGCGGGATACGAGCAGTACTTC
CDR3: CASSLAAGYEQYF

size: NA
V: TRBV7-2
D: TRBD2
J: TRBJ2-1
DNA: TGTGCCAGCAGCCCTGGGGGGGGGAACTACAATGAGCAGTTCTTC
CDR3: CASSPGGGNYNEQFF

size: NA
V: TRBV3-1/TRBV3-2
D: NA
J: TRBJ1-2
DNA: TGTGCCAGCAGCCGCCGAAATGGTAAAACGTCGGGGTATGGCTACACCTTC
CDR3: CASSRRNGKTSGYGYTF

size: NA
V: TRBV2
D: NA
J: TRBJ1-2
DNA: TGTGCCAGCAGTGAAACGCAGGGGCGGCTTGGCTACACCTTC
CDR3: CASSETQGRLGYTF

size: NA
V: TRBV6-1
D: TRBD1
J: TRBJ1-2
DNA: TGTGCCAGCAGTGAATGGGACAGTTGGTATGGCTACACCTTC
CDR3: CASSEWDSWYGYTF

size: once
V: TRBV2
D: NA
J: TRBJ1-5
DNA: TGTGCCAGCAGTGAAGACCGGTTTGTGGTCGTTCGCAATCAGCCCCAGCATTTT
CDR3: CASSEDRFVVVRNQPQHF

size: NA
V: TRBV7-6
D: TRBD1
J: TRBJ1-2
DNA: TGTGCCAGCAGCGCTCAGACAGGGGGCTTCCGCGGCTACACCTTC
CDR3: CASSAQTGGFRGYTF

size: NA
V: TRBV28
D: NA
J: TRBJ2-5
DNA: TGTGCCAGCAGTGAGAGGGAGACCCAGTACTTC
CDR3: CASSERETQYF

size: NA
V: TRBV20-1
D: NA
J: TRBJ1-1
DNA: TGCAGTGCTAGCTCAGGGCATGAAGCTTTCTTT
CDR3: CSASSGHEAFF

size: NA
V: TRBV5-1
D: NA
J: TRBJ2-3
DNA: TGCGCCAGCAACAGAGGCGGGTACACAGATACGCAGTATTTT
CDR3: CASNRGGYTDTQYF

size: NA
V: TRBV6-2/TRBV6-3
D: NA
J: TRBJ2-3
DNA: TGTGCCAGCAGCCGTAACACAGATACGCAGTATTTT
CDR3: CASSRNTDTQYF

size: once
V: TRBV7-9
D: TRBD1
J: TRBJ2-5
DNA: TGTGCCAGCAGCTTAGTGACAGGGCGAGGGGAGACCCAGTACTTC
CDR3: CASSLVTGRGETQYF

size: once
V: TRBV28
D: NA
J: TRBJ2-4
DNA: TGTGCCAGCAGTCCTGGGCCTACTAGCAGCAAAAACATTCAGTACTTC
CDR3: CASSPGPTSSKNIQYF